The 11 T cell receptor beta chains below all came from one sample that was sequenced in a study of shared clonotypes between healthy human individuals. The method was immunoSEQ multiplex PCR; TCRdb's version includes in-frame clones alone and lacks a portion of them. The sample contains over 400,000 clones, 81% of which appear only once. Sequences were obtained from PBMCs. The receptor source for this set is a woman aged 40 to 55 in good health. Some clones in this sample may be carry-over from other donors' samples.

The CDR3 DNA is TGCGCCAGCAGCTCGGGACTAGCGGGACCGGGCTACGAGCAGTACTTC. The encoded protein is CASSSGLAGPGYEQYF. V usage is TRBV5-1 and J usage is TRBJ2-7; 13 positions match TRBD2. The CDR3 runs 16 residues. Germline V gene sequence: CDR1 SGHRS, CDR2 YFSETQ. Losses at the gene ends were 3 bases for V and 3 bases for J; bases not matched to a gene: 6.

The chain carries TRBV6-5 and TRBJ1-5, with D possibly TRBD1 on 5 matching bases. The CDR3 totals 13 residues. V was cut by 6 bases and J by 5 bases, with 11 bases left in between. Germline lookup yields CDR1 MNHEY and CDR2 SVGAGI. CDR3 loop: CASRHQGDQPQHF. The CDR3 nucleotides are TGTGCCAGCAGACACCAGGGCGATCAGCCCCAGCATTTT.

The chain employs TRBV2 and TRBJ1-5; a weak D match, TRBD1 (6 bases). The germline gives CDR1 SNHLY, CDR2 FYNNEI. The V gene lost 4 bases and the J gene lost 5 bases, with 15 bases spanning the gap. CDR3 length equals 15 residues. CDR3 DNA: TGTGCCAGCAGTGTATTTGGGGGGCTAGATCAGCCCCAGCATTTT. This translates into CASSVFGGLDQPQHF.

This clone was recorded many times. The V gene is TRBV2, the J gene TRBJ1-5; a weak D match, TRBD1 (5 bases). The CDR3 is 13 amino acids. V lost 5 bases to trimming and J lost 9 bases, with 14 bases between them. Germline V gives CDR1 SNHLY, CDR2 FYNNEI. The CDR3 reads CASSPGTELPQHF. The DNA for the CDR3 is TGTGCCAGCAGTCCCGGGACCGAATTGCCCCAGCATTTT.

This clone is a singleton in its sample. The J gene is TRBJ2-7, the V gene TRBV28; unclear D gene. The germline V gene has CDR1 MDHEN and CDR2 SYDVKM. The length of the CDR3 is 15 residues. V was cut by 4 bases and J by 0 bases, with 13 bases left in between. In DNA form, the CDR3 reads TGTGCCAGCAGTTCCTGGGCGGCTCTCTCCTACGAGCAGTACTTC. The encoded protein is CASSSWAALSYEQYF.

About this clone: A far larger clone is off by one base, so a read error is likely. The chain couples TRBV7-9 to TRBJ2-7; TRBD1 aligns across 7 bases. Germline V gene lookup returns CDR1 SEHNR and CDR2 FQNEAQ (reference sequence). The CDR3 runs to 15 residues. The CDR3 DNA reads TGCGCCAGCAGCCAAGGACAGGAGTACCCCTACGAGCAGTACTTC. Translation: CASSQGQEYPYEQYF. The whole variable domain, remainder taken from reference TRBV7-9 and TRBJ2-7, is DTGVSQNPRHKITKRGQNVTFRCDPISEHNRLYWYRQTLGQGPEFLTYFQNEAQLEKSRLLSDRFSAERPKGSFSTLEIQRTEQGDSAMYLCASSQGQEYPYEQYFGPGTRLTVT.

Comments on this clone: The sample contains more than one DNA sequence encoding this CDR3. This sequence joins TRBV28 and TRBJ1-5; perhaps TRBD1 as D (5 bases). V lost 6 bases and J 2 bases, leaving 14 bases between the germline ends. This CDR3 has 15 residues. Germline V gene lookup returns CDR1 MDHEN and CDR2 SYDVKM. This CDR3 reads CASSHQGSGNQPQHF. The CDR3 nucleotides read TGTGCCAGCAGCCATCAGGGTTCCGGCAATCAGCCCCAGCATTTT.

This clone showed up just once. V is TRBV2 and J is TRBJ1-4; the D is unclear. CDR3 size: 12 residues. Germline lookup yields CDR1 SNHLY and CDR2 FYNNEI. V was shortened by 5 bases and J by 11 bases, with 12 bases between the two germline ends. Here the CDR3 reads CASSLQSGKLFF. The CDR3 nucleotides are TGTGCCAGCAGTTTGCAGTCGGGGAAACTGTTTTTT.

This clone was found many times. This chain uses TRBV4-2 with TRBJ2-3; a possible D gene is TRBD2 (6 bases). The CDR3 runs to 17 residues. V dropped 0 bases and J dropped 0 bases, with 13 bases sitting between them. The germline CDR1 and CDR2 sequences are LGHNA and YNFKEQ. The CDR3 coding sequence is TGTGCCAGCAGCCAAGAGGGGATAGCGGATAGCACAGATACGCAGTATTTT. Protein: CASSQEGIADSTDTQYF.

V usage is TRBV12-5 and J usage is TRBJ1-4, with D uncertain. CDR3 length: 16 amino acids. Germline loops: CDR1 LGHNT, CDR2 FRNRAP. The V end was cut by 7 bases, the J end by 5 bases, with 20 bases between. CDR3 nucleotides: TGTGCTAGTGCCGTACCCCCGGCCACCCACAATGAAAAACTGTTTTTT. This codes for CASAVPPATHNEKLFF. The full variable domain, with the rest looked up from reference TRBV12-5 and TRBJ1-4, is DARVTQTPRHKVTEMGQEVTMRCQPILGHNTVFWYRQTMMQGLELLAYFRNRAPLDDSGMPKDRFSAEMPDATLATLKIQPSEPRDSAVYFCASAVPPATHNEKLFFGSGTQLSVL.

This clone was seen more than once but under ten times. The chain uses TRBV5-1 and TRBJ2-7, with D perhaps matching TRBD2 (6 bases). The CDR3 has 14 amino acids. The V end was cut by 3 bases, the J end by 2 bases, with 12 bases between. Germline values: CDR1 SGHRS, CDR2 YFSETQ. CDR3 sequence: CASSWGDPTYEQYF. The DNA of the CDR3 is TGCGCCAGCAGCTGGGGGGATCCAACCTACGAGCAGTACTTC.